These 10 T cell receptor beta chains were sequenced from one sample in a study of Ad26.COV2.S vaccination and SARS-CoV-2 variants (dated by TCRdb to 2020 to 2023). Receptor libraries were prepared by the immunoSEQ multiplex PCR assay. In TCRdb, the immuneACCESS table is reduced to in-frame sequences with V and J assigned. These tables do not hold every clone; where another copy was compared, an unresolved V gene accounts for under half, and the others remain unexplained. This sample holds around 450,000 clones; roughly 90% were observed only once. The ten largest clones represent about 4% of the sample. The treatment or condition label, read with the paper, signifies: over 15 received Ad26.COV2.S at low or high dose, single or two shots; 5 received placebo; per-sample allocation not given. For vaccine and placebo recipients, repertoires were sequenced using samples collected on day 63 after the first injection.

The input for sequencing was peripheral blood, taken in a trial of Ad26.COV2.S vaccine versus placebo. Source of these receptors: a person aged 18-65 years who received the Ad26.COV2.S COVID-19 vaccine or a placebo.

This clone occurred once. The chain joins TRBV11-1 to TRBJ2-1, with 7 bases lining up with TRBD1. Germline V CDR1 and CDR2: SGHAT, FQDESV (reference sequence). The junction had 8 bases not matched to a gene; V was cut back by 11 bases and J by 4 bases. This CDR3 spans 13 amino acids. DNA of the CDR3: TGTGCCTCAACCGGGACAGTTTACAATGAGCAGTTCTTC. Protein: CASTGTVYNEQFF. Full variable domain (missing parts from reference TRBV11-1 and TRBJ2-1): EAEVAQSPRYKITEKSQAVAFWCDPISGHATLYWYRQILGQGPELLVQFQDESVVDDSQLPKDRFSAERLKGVDSTLKIQPAELGDSAMYLCASTGTVYNEQFFGPGTRLTVL.

This chain connects TRBV7-8 to TRBJ2-1; no definite D call. Between the trimmed V and J ends, which lost 3 bases and 6 bases, there was a span of 18 bases. CDR1 is SGHVS, CDR2 FQNEAQ, per germline. The CDR3 totals 16 residues. The CDR3 loop is CASSLTTPKVVNEQFF. The CDR3 bases are TGTGCCAGCAGCTTGACGACACCCAAGGTCGTCAATGAGCAGTTCTTC.

The rearrangement links TRBV11-2 to TRBJ2-3; 7 bases fit TRBD1. The CDR3 sequence is 16 residues long. The germline gives CDR1 SGHAT, CDR2 FQNNGV. V shed 1 base and J 4 bases; nucleotides not matched to a gene: 8. The CDR3 loop is CASSLVAGGSADTQYF. The CDR3 DNA reads TGTGCCAGCAGCTTAGTCGCAGGGGGTAGCGCAGATACGCAGTATTTT.

Comments on this clone: The same CDR3 also results from other DNA sequences found in this sample. This chain connects TRBV7-2 to TRBJ2-2; 9 nucleotides agree with TRBD1. The CDR3 totals 14 residues. Losses at the gene ends were 1 base for V and 6 bases for J; bases not matched to a gene: 0. Germline loops: CDR1 SGHTA, CDR2 FQGNSA. The CDR3 protein is CASSLDRGPGELFF. The CDR3 coding sequence is TGTGCCAGCAGCTTAGACAGGGGGCCCGGGGAGCTGTTTTTT.

This clone was seen once. The DNA of the CDR3 is TGTGCCAGCTCCCGTACTAGTGACGAGCAGTACTTC. Translation gives CASSRTSDEQYF. The chain couples TRBV18 to TRBJ2-7, with TRBD2 as a possible D gene (5 bases). The CDR3 runs 12 residues. Germline CDR1 is KGHSH and CDR2 is LQKENI. The germline V and J ends were trimmed by 6 bases and 5 bases, with 11 bases remaining between them. Full variable domain (missing parts from reference TRBV18 and TRBJ2-7): NAGVMQNPRHLVRRRGQEARLRCSPMKGHSHVYWYRQLPEEGLKFMVYLQKENIIDESGMPKERFSAEFPKEGPSILRIQQVVRGDSAAYFCASSRTSDEQYFGPGTRLTVT.

The V call is TRBV27, the J call TRBJ1-5; 9 bases are a match to TRBD1. V was pared by 0 bases and J by 5 bases, with 5 bases of the junction left unmatched. Germline V CDR1 and CDR2: MNHEY, SMNVEV (reference sequence). The CDR3 has 16 amino acids. Here the CDR3 reads CASSLSGQGSDQPQHF. In DNA form, the CDR3 reads TGTGCCAGCAGTTTATCGGGACAGGGAAGCGATCAGCCCCAGCATTTT.

In the case of this clone: Other DNA sequences from this sample encode an identical CDR3 as well. The chain's CDR3 is CASSLTGYEQYF. The CDR3, as DNA: TGTGCCAGCAGTTTAACCGGCTACGAGCAGTACTTC. The rearrangement uses TRBV28 and TRBJ2-7, with D unresolved. V lost 2 bases and J lost 3, with 5 bases in between. Germline V gene sequence: CDR1 MDHEN, CDR2 SYDVKM. This CDR3 has 12 residues. Full variable domain (missing parts from reference TRBV28 and TRBJ2-7): DVKVTQSSRYLVKRTGEKVFLECVQDMDHENMFWYRQDPGLGLRLIYFSYDVKMKEKGDIPEGYSVSREKKERFSLILESASTNQTSMYLCASSLTGYEQYFGPGTRLTVT.

V and J are TRBV7-2 and TRBJ2-3; TRBD2 matches at 11 bases. CDR1 and CDR2 (germline): SGHTA, FQGNSA. Trimming cost V 3 bases and J 3 bases; bases outside gene matches: 2. The CDR3 has 15 residues. CDR3 protein: CASSLGLAVTDTQYF. The CDR3 DNA is TGTGCCAGCAGCTTGGGACTAGCGGTAACAGATACGCAGTATTTT. Complete variable domain (other parts from reference TRBV7-2 and TRBJ2-3): GAGVSQSPSNKVTEKGKDVELRCDPISGHTALYWYRQSLGQGLEFLIYFQGNSAPDKSGLPSDRFSAERTGGSVSTLTIQRTQQEDSAVYLCASSLGLAVTDTQYFGPGTRLTVL.

The rearrangement uses TRBV7-7 and TRBJ2-5, with 7 bases identical to TRBD1. The germline V gene encodes CDR1 SSHAT and CDR2 FNYEAQ (reference sequence). J lost 4 bases, V lost 5 bases, and 4 bases had no gene match. The CDR3 spans 13 residues. The CDR3 protein is CASSRDSPETQYF. The CDR3 DNA sequence: TGTGCCAGCAGCCGGGACAGCCCAGAGACCCAGTACTTC.

With respect to this clone: This CDR3 is also generated by other DNA sequences in the sample. The rearrangement uses TRBV9 and TRBJ2-1; D not certain. V lost 3 bases, J lost 2 bases, and 9 bases lay in between. Germline lookup yields CDR1 SGDLS and CDR2 YYNGEE. CDR3 length: 14 residues. The CDR3 is CASSATGAYNEQFF. The DNA of the CDR3 is TGTGCCAGCAGCGCTACCGGAGCCTACAATGAGCAGTTCTTC.